The table lists the clone carrying this T cell receptor beta chain with a few counts. Its antigen is undetermined. Researchers built TCR beta libraries using quantitative 5'-RACE with molecular barcodes. Via MiXCR, TCRdb re-called the 5' RACE reads, giving one row per CDR3 protein. The repertoire holds fewer than 50,000 distinct CDR3 sequences, with 9.5% to 11% as singletons. The germline CDR1 and CDR2 sequences are LNHDA and SQIVND (reference sequence). Trimming took 11 bases from V and 3 from J, leaving 17 bases between them. The CDR3 has 14 residues. The sample is drawn from a study of CD8 T cells in ankylosing spondylitis. General observations from the study: Characteristic of ankylosing spondylitis blood, it appeared, was a TCR beta motif comprising several highly homologous variants. Disease-linked clones bore a CD8+ phenotype, appearing relatively rarely in peripheral blood. The authors reported significant enrichment of disease-linked clones in matched ankylosing spondylitis synovial fluid.

This clonotype originated in a male donor with ankylosing spondylitis or in good health (not recorded which). V gene TRBV19 combines with J gene TRBJ2-1; tentatively, D is TRBD1 or TRBD2 (5 bases each). Sequencing was done on a sample of blood, either unsorted or a sorted T cell fraction (not recorded which). CDR3 amino acids: CAVGNRGNYNEQFF. In nucleotides, the CDR3 is TGTGCCGTGGGGAACCGGGGCAACTACAATGAGCAGTTCTTC. Based on the CDR3 plus reference TRBV19 and TRBJ2-1, the full variable domain is DGGITQSPKYLFRKEGQNVTLSCEQNLNHDAMYWYRQDPGQGLRLIYYSQIVNDFQKGDIAEGYSVSREKKESFPLTVTSAQKNPTAFYLCAVGNRGNYNEQFFGPGTRLTVL.